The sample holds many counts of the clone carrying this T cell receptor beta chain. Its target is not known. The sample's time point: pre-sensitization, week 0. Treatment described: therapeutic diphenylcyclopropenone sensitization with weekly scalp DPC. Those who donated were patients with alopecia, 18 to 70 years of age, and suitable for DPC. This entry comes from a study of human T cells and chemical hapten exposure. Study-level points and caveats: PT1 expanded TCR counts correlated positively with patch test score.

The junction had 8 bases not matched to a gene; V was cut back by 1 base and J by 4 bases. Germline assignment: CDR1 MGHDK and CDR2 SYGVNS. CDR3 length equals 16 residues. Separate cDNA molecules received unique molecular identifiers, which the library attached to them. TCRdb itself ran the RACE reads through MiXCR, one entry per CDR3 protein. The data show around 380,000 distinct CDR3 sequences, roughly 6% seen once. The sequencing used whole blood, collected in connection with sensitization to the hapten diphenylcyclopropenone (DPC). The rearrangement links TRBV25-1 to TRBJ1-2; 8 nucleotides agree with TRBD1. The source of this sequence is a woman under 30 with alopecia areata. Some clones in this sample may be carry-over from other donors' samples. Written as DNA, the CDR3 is TGTGCCAGCAGTGAATCCGGGACAGGACGACGCTATGGCTACACCTTC. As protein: CASSESGTGRRYGYTF.